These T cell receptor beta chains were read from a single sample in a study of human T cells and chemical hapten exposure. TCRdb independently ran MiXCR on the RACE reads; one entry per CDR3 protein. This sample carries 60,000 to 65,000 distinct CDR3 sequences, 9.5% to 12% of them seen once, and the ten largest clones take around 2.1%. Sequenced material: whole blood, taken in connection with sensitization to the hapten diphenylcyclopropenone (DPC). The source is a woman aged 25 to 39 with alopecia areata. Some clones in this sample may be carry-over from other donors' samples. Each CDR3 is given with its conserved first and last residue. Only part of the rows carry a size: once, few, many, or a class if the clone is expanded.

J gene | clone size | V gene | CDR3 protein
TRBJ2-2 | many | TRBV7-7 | CASSLTLSGGPNTGELFF
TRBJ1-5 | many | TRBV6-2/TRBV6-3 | CASRRGHSNQPQHF
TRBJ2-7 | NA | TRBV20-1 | CSAGSDPYEQYF
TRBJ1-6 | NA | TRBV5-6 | CASSFVLSDSPLHF
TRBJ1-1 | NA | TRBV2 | CASSESRVPNTEAFF
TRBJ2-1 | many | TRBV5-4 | CASSAAGAGFSYNEQFF
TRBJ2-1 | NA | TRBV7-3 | CASSRGTRSNNEQFF
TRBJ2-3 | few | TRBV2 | CASSPSGIKPDTQYF
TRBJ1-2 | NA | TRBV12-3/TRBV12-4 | CASSLDSFGYGYTF
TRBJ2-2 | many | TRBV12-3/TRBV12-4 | CASSSPTVPNTGELFF
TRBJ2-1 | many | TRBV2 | CASRGLAGDEQFF
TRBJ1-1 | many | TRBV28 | CASSLSRWVGAFF
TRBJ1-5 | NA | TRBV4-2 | CASSQDQGVDQPQHF
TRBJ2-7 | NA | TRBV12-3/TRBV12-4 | CATGRGGLYEQYF
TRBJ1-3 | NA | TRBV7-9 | CASSLAPGDGSGNTIYF
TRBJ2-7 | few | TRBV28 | CASSGPGQGLVEQYF
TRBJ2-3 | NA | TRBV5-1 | CASSPGLTTDTQYF
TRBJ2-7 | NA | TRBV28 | CASSRPGQGTYEQYF
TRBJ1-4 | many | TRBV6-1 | CASRHPFGDTDEKLFF
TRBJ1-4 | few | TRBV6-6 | CASSFTGATNEKLFF
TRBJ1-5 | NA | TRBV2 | CASSVGYGQPQHF
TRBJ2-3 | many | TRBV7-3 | CASSLRLTDTQYF
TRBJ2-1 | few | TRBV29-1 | CSATRDKIYNEQFF
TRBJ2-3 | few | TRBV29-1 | CSVGTSADTQYF
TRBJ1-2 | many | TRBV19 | CASSESGFQVANYGYTF
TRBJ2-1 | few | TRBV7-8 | CASSSHTGTGQGGNEQFF
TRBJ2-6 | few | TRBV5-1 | CATKAGQGPGANVLTF
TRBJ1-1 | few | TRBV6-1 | CASSEAHSGIKGDTEAFF
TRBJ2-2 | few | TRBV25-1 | CASGDRGHSTGELFF
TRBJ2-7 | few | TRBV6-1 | CASDQGAYEQYF